Here is one T cell receptor (beta chain) with its context. Antigen unknown. This specimen comes from a study of human T cells and chemical hapten exposure. Broader study findings: In the PT1 data, expanded TCR counts showed a positive correlation with patch test score.

Via MiXCR, TCRdb re-called the RACE reads, giving one row per CDR3 protein. The table includes about 260,000 distinct CDR3 sequences, about 8.6% detected once. The time point here: pre-sensitization, week 0. Indicated treatment: therapeutic diphenylcyclopropenone sensitization with weekly scalp DPC. This CDR3 comprises 14 residues. Germline V gene sequence: CDR1 SNHLY, CDR2 FYNNEI. V trimming: 8 bases; J trimming: 8 bases; junction bases outside the gene matches: 9. The TCR originated in a woman aged 40 to 50 with alopecia areata. Some clones in this sample may be carry-over from other donors' samples. The sequenced sample was whole blood, obtained in connection with sensitization to the hapten diphenylcyclopropenone (DPC). The chain combines TRBV2 with TRBJ1-2; TRBD1 aligns across 12 bases. The CDR3 DNA sequence: TGTGCCAGCGGTCCCGGGACAGGGGGCGAAGGCTACACCTTC. It yields the protein CASGPGTGGEGYTF.